What follows is one T cell receptor (beta chain) and its context. Its antigen specificity is not known. Base qualities are not recorded, but no much larger clone differs from it by a single base. The data are from a study of blood T cell repertoires in COVID-19 (dated by TCRdb to 2018 to 2020). A note on the overall study: Samples covering the acute and convalescent phases of COVID-19 were provided by collaborators in the United States, Italy and Spain. The material from the prospective study consisted of cDNA or gDNA derived from T cells, B-cell-depleted T cells, or PBMCs. The samples were drawn from two sources: the first 160 participants of the ongoing ImmuneRACE study, and 1,200 or so subjects contributed by 6 global collaborators. Nearly every sample came with metadata listing a de-identified subject ID, COVID-19 status, age in years and sex. Where available, HLA class I and class II types were obtained from metadata supplied by the sample provider rather than from assay-based typing. Deeply sampled blood TCRbeta repertoires from subjects exposed to, actively infected with, or recovered from COVID-19 were included in the dataset. The repertoires were released in a freely available public database intended as a resource for research on the immune response to SARS-CoV-2. What the work shows at the level of the full study, not this receptor alone: How much clinical and demographic metadata was included differed by source and by participant, and the metadata was provided uncurated.

The immunoSEQ Assay, a bias-controlled multiplex PCR, was used to amplify TCRbeta CDR3 regions from genomic DNA. In the source study's methods: The number of nucleated cells in each sample was estimated from the amplification of reference gene primers within the assay. To quantify the absolute abundance of each unique TCRbeta CDR3 rearrangement, sequence reads were collapsed and filtered. Productive Simpson clonality was computed per sample as the square root of Simpson's diversity index over productive rearrangements. TCRdb obtained this table from immuneACCESS and retained in-frame rearrangements with V and J assigned. These tables miss some clones; where compared with another copy, unresolved V genes account for less than half of the shortfall, and the remainder is unexplained. V, J and clone size are taken as reported in that table, and D and trimming were inferred from the DNA itself. The sample table shows approximately 260,000 clones, and 84% are seen once. The ten largest clones take up around 3.5% of the sample.

There are 13 amino acids in the CDR3, from cysteine to phenylalanine inclusive. Only the CDR3 portion is preserved as DNA: 39 bases, with reading frame beginning at the first base. The germline V gene sets CDR1 to SQVTM and CDR2 to ANQGSEA. For this chain, trimming is 4 bases at the V end and 7 bases at the J end, and the number of junction bases without a gene match is 9. Enrolling through a virtual design, the prospective study's participants ranged in age from roughly 18 to 95 years and lived across roughly 24 United States geographic areas. In the prospective study, cohorts were assigned on the basis of participant-reported clinical history obtained from a screening survey and a study questionnaire. Recovered participants in ImmuneRACE Cohort 3 were defined by two consecutive negative NP/OP PCR tests, clearance by a healthcare professional, or resolution of symptoms. In the prospective study, whole blood, serum and a nasopharyngeal or oropharyngeal swab were collected from each participant by mobile phlebotomists. Participants in the prospective study had the option to provide additional blood draws and questionnaires over a roughly 2-month period. Before DNA extraction, prospective study blood samples were shipped either frozen or at room temperature.

The clonotype comes from a man aged 50-59 years who had recovered from COVID-19. Sequencing used PBMCs or T cells enriched from blood (not recorded which). The chain is made from TRBV29-1 and TRBJ2-7; 8 of the junction bases match TRBD1. The nucleotide sequence is TGCAGCGTTGGTGGCAGGGGGCTTGCGGAGCAGTACTTC. Its protein reads: CSVGGRGLAEQYF.